One and the same sample provided the 25 T cell receptor beta chains below, sequenced in a study of cytomegalovirus exposure and HLA in healthy donors. The PCR was carried out with 60 Vbeta primers and 13 Jbeta primers. This table comes from immunoSEQ multiplex PCR, and its TCRdb copy is limited to in-frame clones, with some not included. The data contain 140,000 to 150,000 clones, about 75% of them singletons. What was sequenced was PBMCs. The receptors were sampled from a man aged 55 to 70 in good health and CMV-seronegative.

CDR3 sequence: CAIGGTGLKEERGETQYF. The DNA for the CDR3 is TGTGCCATCGGGGGAACAGGGTTAAAGGAGGAAAGGGGAGAGACCCAGTACTTC. This chain connects TRBV10-3 to TRBJ2-5; D possibly corresponds to TRBD1 (6 bases). Deletions cut 8 bases from V and 4 bases from J, with 29 bases between. The CDR3 extends over 18 amino acids. Germline CDR1 and CDR2: ENHRY and SYGVKD.

This clone has more than one count but fewer than ten. The CDR3 DNA reads TGCGCCAGCAGCCTAGGGACAGGGGAGTTCCACGAGCAGTACTTC. As protein: CASSLGTGEFHEQYF. The chain carries TRBV4-3 and TRBJ2-5, with TRBD1 identical over 10 bases. The J call is doubtful: the DNA matches TRBJ2-7 better. CDR1 LGHNA and CDR2 YSLEER come from the germline V gene. CDR3 length equals 15 residues.

The rearrangement links TRBV7-9 to TRBJ1-6, with D unclear. The CDR3 runs 15 residues. Germline loops: CDR1 SEHNR, CDR2 FQNEAQ (reference sequence). V was pared by 3 bases and J by 5 bases, with 11 bases between. Here the CDR3 reads CASSFGLRDNSPLHF. CDR3 sequence (DNA): TGTGCCAGCAGCTTCGGTCTACGGGATAATTCACCCCTCCACTTT. Variable domain in full (rest from reference TRBV7-9 and TRBJ1-6): DTGVSQNPRHKITKRGQNVTFRCDPISEHNRLYWYRQTLGQGPEFLTYFQNEAQLEKSRLLSDRFSAERPKGSFSTLEIQRTEQGDSAMYLCASSFGLRDNSPLHFGNGTRLTVT.

J is TRBJ2-7 and V is TRBV11-3; 11 nucleotides match TRBD2. The CDR3 covers 15 residues. Germline lookup yields CDR1 SGHNT and CDR2 YENEEA. V trimming: 5 bases; J trimming: 2 bases; junction bases outside the gene matches: 5. The CDR3 DNA sequence: TGTGCCAGCAGCCTCGGGACTAGCGGTCCCTACGAGCAGTACTTC. As protein: CASSLGTSGPYEQYF. The full variable domain, in which reference TRBV11-3 and TRBJ2-7 provide the parts outside the CDR3, is EAGVVQSPRYKIIEKKQPVAFWCNPISGHNTLYWYLQNLGQGPELLIRYENEEAVDDSQLPKDRFSAERLKGVDSTLKIQPAELGDSAVYLCASSLGTSGPYEQYFGPGTRLTVT.

This chain connects TRBV28 to TRBJ1-5; D call uncertain. Germline V gene data show CDR1 as MDHEN and CDR2 as SYDVKM. CDR3 size: 12 residues. The V end lost 8 bases, the J end lost 1 base, and 6 bases lay between the germline ends. CDR3 bases: TGTGCCAGCGAGGGAAGCAATCAGCCCCAGCATTTT. The encoded protein is CASEGSNQPQHF.

Only a few counts were recorded for this clone. This chain joins TRBV5-6 and TRBJ1-5, with D possibly being TRBD1 (5 bases). The ends were cut back, 6 bases at V and 6 bases at J, with 22 bases in the middle. Germline CDR1 is SGHDT and CDR2 is YYEEEE. The CDR3 consists of 16 residues. DNA for the CDR3: TGTGCCAGCAACATCTGGGGGGGGGACGGGATTCAGCCCCAGCATTTT. Translation: CASNIWGGDGIQPQHF.

The J gene is TRBJ1-6, the V gene TRBV7-9; TRBD1 matches at 7 bases. The V segment lost 4 bases and the J segment 11 bases; nucleotides outside the gene matches: 11. The CDR3 has 15 residues. Germline V lookup: CDR1 SEHNR, CDR2 FQNEAQ (reference sequence). As DNA, the CDR3 is TGTGCCAGCAGCTCCCGGGACAGTATCTCTCCACCCCTCCACTTT. It is translated as CASSSRDSISPPLHF. Variable domain in full (rest from reference TRBV7-9 and TRBJ1-6): DTGVSQNPRHKITKRGQNVTFRCDPISEHNRLYWYRQTLGQGPEFLTYFQNEAQLEKSRLLSDRFSAERPKGSFSTLEIQRTEQGDSAMYLCASSSRDSISPPLHFGNGTRLTVT.

The V gene is TRBV10-3, the J gene TRBJ2-3; D call uncertain. Germline CDR1 and CDR2: ENHRY and SYGVKD. Trimming removed 2 bases from V and 4 bases from J, with 4 bases in between. The CDR3 sequence is 12 residues long. As DNA, the CDR3 is TGTGCCATCAGTGAGGGCCCAGATACGCAGTATTTT. As protein: CAISEGPDTQYF.

The rearrangement joins TRBV28 to TRBJ2-7; TRBD1 matches 10 bases. The CDR3 covers 14 residues. V shed 3 bases and J 9 bases; nucleotides not matched to a gene: 8. CDR1 is MDHEN and CDR2 is SYDVKM in the germline V gene. For the CDR3, the DNA is TGTGCCAGCAGTTTCCCCGGGACAGGGGATCGGCAGTACTTC. Protein: CASSFPGTGDRQYF.

This clone was counted a few times. CDR3 amino acids: CAWTPLGGTRSGANVLTF. CDR3 in DNA: TGTGCCTGGACCCCCTTGGGGGGGACCCGCTCTGGGGCCAACGTCCTGACTTTC. This chain joins TRBV30 and TRBJ2-6, with 7 bases aligning to TRBD2. Germline CDR1 GTSNPN, CDR2 SVGIG (reference sequence). The CDR3 extends over 18 amino acids. V dropped 4 bases and J dropped 0; count of bases not matched to a gene: 12.

The chain is built from TRBV7-2 and TRBJ2-7; 14 bases fit TRBD2. After removal of 8 bases from V and 2 bases from J, the junction contained 14 bases not matched to a gene. The germline V gene has CDR1 SGHTA and CDR2 FQGNSA. This CDR3 comprises 18 residues. This CDR3 reads CASALQGTSGRTTYEQYF. CDR3 nucleotide sequence: TGTGCCAGCGCCCTGCAAGGGACTAGCGGGAGAACAACCTACGAGCAGTACTTC.

There are a few counts of this clone. The chain has TRBV2 and TRBJ1-2; D not certain. Germline lookup yields CDR1 SNHLY and CDR2 FYNNEI. This CDR3 is built from 15 residues. With 7 bases removed from V and 2 bases from J, the gap between germline ends came to 17 bases. The chain's CDR3 is CASNPGTGKNYGYTF. CDR3 in DNA: TGTGCCAGCAATCCGGGCACGGGAAAAAACTATGGCTACACCTTC.

CDR3 sequence reads: CASSLVGTSGRVSYNEQFF. For the CDR3, the DNA is TGTGCCAGCAGCTTAGTCGGGACTAGCGGGAGGGTATCCTACAATGAGCAGTTCTTC. This chain connects TRBV13 to TRBJ2-1; the match to TRBD2 covers 16 bases. J gave up 1 base and V 1 base, and 4 bases lay outside the gene matches. CDR1 and CDR2 (germline): PRHDT, FYEKMQ (reference sequence). The CDR3 covers 19 residues.

The chain employs TRBV5-4 and TRBJ2-7; 7 bases map to TRBD2. From germline, CDR1 is SGHNT and CDR2 YYREEE (reference sequence). This CDR3 comprises 19 residues. V lost 2 bases to trimming and J lost 3 bases; unmatched junction nucleotides: 20. CDR3: CASSFGLREPGLPRYEQYF. The DNA of the CDR3 is TGTGCCAGCAGCTTCGGTCTGCGCGAGCCGGGACTACCCCGCTACGAGCAGTACTTC. The variable domain in full, completed from reference TRBV5-4 and TRBJ2-7, reads ETGVTQSPTHLIKTRGQQVTLRCSSQSGHNTVSWYQQALGQGPQFIFQYYREEENGRGNFPPRFSGLQFPNYSSELNVNALELDDSALYLCASSFGLREPGLPRYEQYFGPGTRLTVT.

This rearrangement joins TRBV25-1 to TRBJ1-6; D gene unclear. V lost 0 bases and J 7 bases, leaving 13 bases between the germline ends. CDR1 is MGHDK, CDR2 SYGVNS, per germline. This CDR3 has 16 residues. Here the CDR3 reads CASSEYPGRPNSPLHF. CDR3 nucleotide sequence: TGTGCCAGCAGTGAATATCCGGGTAGGCCCAATTCACCCCTCCACTTT.

The rearrangement links TRBV30 to TRBJ1-3, with D possibly TRBD1 on 6 matching bases. Germline lookup yields CDR1 GTSNPN and CDR2 SVGIG (reference sequence). V was pared by 0 bases and J by 4 bases, with 10 bases between. This CDR3 is 14 amino acids long. The CDR3 loop reads CAWSVQGRGNTIYF. The CDR3 DNA reads TGTGCCTGGAGTGTACAGGGCAGGGGAAACACCATATATTTT.

The chain combines TRBV9 with TRBJ2-1; 8 nucleotides line up with TRBD1. The CDR3 contains 16 residues. V lost 3 bases to trimming and J lost 2 bases; unmatched junction nucleotides: 7. The V gene's germline CDR1 is SGDLS and CDR2 YYNGEE. This CDR3 is CASSARTGSPYNEQFF. CDR3 DNA sequence: TGTGCCAGCAGCGCCCGGACAGGGTCCCCCTACAATGAGCAGTTCTTC.

The chain has TRBV14 and TRBJ2-3; D possibly corresponds to TRBD1 (5 bases). Germline CDR1 is SGHDN and CDR2 is FVKESK. The CDR3 contains 14 residues. V was trimmed by 1 base and J by 6 bases, leaving 11 bases between them. The CDR3 sequence is CASSQAQALDTQYF. CDR3 sequence (DNA): TGTGCCAGCAGCCAAGCACAGGCCCTCGATACGCAGTATTTT.

The CDR3 spells CASSSIPRGGYNSPLHF. CDR3 nucleotide sequence: TGTGCCAGCAGTTCTATCCCCAGGGGTGGCTATAATTCACCCCTCCACTTT. The J gene is TRBJ1-6, the V gene TRBV27; D may be TRBD1 (6 bases). The V gene lost 4 bases and the J gene lost 3 bases, with 16 bases spanning the gap. The CDR3 length is 17 residues. Looked up from germline, CDR1 is MNHEY and CDR2 is SMNVEV (reference sequence).

The CDR3 coding sequence is TGCAGCGTTGATAAGAAACAGGGGGGCCTGGGAGGGTATGGCTACACCTTC. Its protein product is CSVDKKQGGLGGYGYTF. The chain recombines TRBV29-1 with TRBJ1-2; 8 bases agree with TRBD1. Germline values: CDR1 SQVTM, CDR2 ANQGSEA. The CDR3 is made up of 17 amino acids. Germline trimming cut 3 bases from V and 5 bases from J; bases unmatched to any gene: 17.

V gene TRBV27 combines with J gene TRBJ2-5, with 7 bases identical to TRBD1. J was trimmed by 2 bases and V by 6 bases; bases with no gene match: 15. Germline V gene lookup returns CDR1 MNHEY and CDR2 SMNVEV (reference sequence). This CDR3 region has 17 residues. This CDR3 reads CASRSGRTGDLQETQYF. CDR3 DNA sequence: TGTGCCAGCAGATCGGGGAGAACAGGGGATTTGCAAGAGACCCAGTACTTC.

The chain recombines TRBV5-1 with TRBJ2-3, with D maybe TRBD1 (7 bases). V lost 0 bases and J 3 bases, leaving 11 bases between the germline ends. The germline V gene has CDR1 SGHRS and CDR2 YFSETQ. CDR3 length equals 15 residues. CDR3 protein: CASSLAPGGTDTQYF. The DNA for the CDR3 is TGCGCCAGCAGCTTGGCCCCAGGGGGGACAGATACGCAGTATTTT.

This rearrangement joins TRBV11-2 to TRBJ1-1; 8 bases are a match to TRBD1. This CDR3 region has 13 residues. V was pared by 4 bases and J by 4 bases, with 2 bases of the junction left unmatched. Germline V CDR1 and CDR2: SGHAT, FQNNGV. The CDR3 loop is CASSSGGFTEAFF. DNA for the CDR3: TGTGCCAGCAGCTCAGGGGGCTTCACTGAAGCTTTCTTT. Together with reference TRBV11-2 and TRBJ1-1, the CDR3 gives the full variable domain: EAGVAQSPRYKIIEKRQSVAFWCNPISGHATLYWYQQILGQGPKLLIQFQNNGVVDDSQLPKDRFSAERLKGVDSTLKIQPAKLEDSAVYLCASSSGGFTEAFFGQGTRLTVV.

This clone turned up a few times. The rearrangement uses TRBV29-1 and TRBJ1-2; 7 bases are a match to TRBD1. The ends lost 2 bases at V and 8 bases at J; junction bases unmatched: 11. Germline loops: CDR1 SQVTM, CDR2 ANQGSEA. The CDR3 contains 14 residues. The DNA of the CDR3 is TGCAGCGTTGAAAGAGAGGGGGCGGCGGGCGGCTACACCTTC. Protein sequence: CSVEREGAAGGYTF.

This chain uses TRBV5-4 with TRBJ2-7; 8 bases are shared with TRBD1. Germline V gene lookup returns CDR1 SGHNT and CDR2 YYREEE (reference sequence). The CDR3 extends over 15 amino acids. J was trimmed by 2 bases and V by 3 bases; bases with no gene match: 7. CDR3 DNA sequence: TGTGCCAGCAGCTCAATCCGGGACAGGACCTACGAGCAGTACTTC. Translation gives CASSSIRDRTYEQYF.